This record covers a single T cell receptor (beta chain). Preparation of the TCRbeta library involved a method that used unique molecular identifiers. From the PCR reads, TCRdb called clonotypes with MiXCR, one entry per CDR3 protein. Among just over 350,000 distinct CDR3 sequences listed, 10% to 15% were seen once. The record originates from a study of T-cell reconstitution after alpha-beta-depleted transplantation in children. From germline, CDR1 is SGHRS and CDR2 YFSETQ. This CDR3 spans 16 amino acids. Trimming at V came to 0 bases and at J to 4 bases, leaving 4 bases not matched to a gene. The sequence came from a human donor who donated a stem cell graft to a child with Fanconi anemia. The chain employs TRBV5-1 and TRBJ1-5, with TRBD1 matching 10 bases. The sample here was PBMCs, taken from the stem cell graft. Here the CDR3 DNA reads TGCGCCAGCAGCTTGGGGGGACAGGGGTCGAATCAGCCCCAGCATTTT. Translated, it gives CASSLGGQGSNQPQHF.